This T cell receptor (beta chain) was identified during a study of T cell repertoires in cytomegalovirus infection. V was cut by 5 bases and J by 5 bases, with 9 bases left in between. From germline, CDR1 is SGHTA and CDR2 FQGTGA. CDR3 length equals 13 residues. Each CDR3 protein is one row after TCRdb ran MiXCR on the reads. The sample lists approximately 500,000 distinct CDR3 sequences, over 9% occurring once. This clonotype has a count of ten or more. V usage is TRBV7-3 and J usage is TRBJ2-2, with D maybe TRBD1 (6 bases). The clonotype was recovered from a human donor in good health (CMV status not recorded). Some clones in this sample may be carry-over from other donors' samples. Sequences were obtained from PBMCs. The CDR3 region is CASSPQGTGELFF. The DNA of the CDR3 is TGTGCCAGCAGCCCGCAGGGGACCGGGGAGCTGTTTTTT.